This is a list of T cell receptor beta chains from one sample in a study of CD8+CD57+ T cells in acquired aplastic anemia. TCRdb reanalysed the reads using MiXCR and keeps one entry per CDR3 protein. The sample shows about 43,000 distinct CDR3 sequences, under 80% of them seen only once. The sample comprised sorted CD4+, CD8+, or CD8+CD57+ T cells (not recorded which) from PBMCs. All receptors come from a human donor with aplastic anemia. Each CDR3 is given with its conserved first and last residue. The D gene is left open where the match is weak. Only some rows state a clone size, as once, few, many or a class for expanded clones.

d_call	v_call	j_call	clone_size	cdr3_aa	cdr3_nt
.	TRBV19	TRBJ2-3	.	CASSQDSTYTQYF	TGTGCCAGTAGCCAAGACAGCACATATACGCAGTATTTT
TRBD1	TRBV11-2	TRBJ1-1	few	CASSPHRGPQSGYTEAFF	TGTGCCAGCAGCCCTCATAGGGGGCCCCAAAGCGGGTACACTGAAGCTTTCTTT
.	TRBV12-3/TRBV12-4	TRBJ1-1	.	CASTGRGEAFF	TGTGCCAGCACAGGGAGAGGTGAAGCTTTCTTT
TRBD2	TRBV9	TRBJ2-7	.	CASSVASGGNEQYF	TGTGCCAGCAGCGTAGCCAGCGGGGGCAACGAGCAGTACTTC
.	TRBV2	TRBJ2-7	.	CASSGGDISYEQYF	TGTGCCAGCAGTGGGGGGGACATATCCTACGAGCAGTACTTC
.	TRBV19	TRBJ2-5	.	CASTDTSLPQYF	TGTGCCAGTACGGACACCTCATTGCCCCAGTACTTC
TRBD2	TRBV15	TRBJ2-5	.	CATSRDRGGMETQYF	TGTGCCACCAGCAGAGATCGCGGGGGGATGGAGACCCAGTACTTC
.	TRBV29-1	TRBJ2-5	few	CSVEEHGQETQYF	TGCAGCGTTGAAGAGCACGGCCAAGAGACCCAGTACTTC
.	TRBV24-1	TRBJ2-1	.	CATSDTYEQFF	TGTGCCACCAGTGATACGTATGAGCAGTTCTTC
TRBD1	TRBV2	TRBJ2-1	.	CASRVTGGPGSEQFF	TGTGCCAGCAGGGTTACAGGGGGCCCCGGGAGTGAGCAGTTCTTC
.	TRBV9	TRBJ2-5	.	CASSVLATRKETQYF	TGTGCCAGCAGCGTACTGGCCACGAGAAAAGAGACCCAGTACTTC
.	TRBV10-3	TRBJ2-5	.	CAIRGLSGETQYF	TGTGCCATCAGGGGACTTAGTGGAGAGACCCAGTACTTC
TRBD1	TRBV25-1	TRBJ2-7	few	CASSIHGTGGEQYF	TGTGCCAGCAGTATTCACGGGACAGGAGGCGAGCAGTACTTC
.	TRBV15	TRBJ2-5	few	CATSRDWIGETQYF	TGTGCCACCAGCAGAGATTGGATAGGAGAGACCCAGTACTTC
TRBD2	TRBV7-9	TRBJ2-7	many	CASSPRTSGGAGSYEQYF	TGTGCCAGCAGCCCTCGGACTAGCGGGGGAGCTGGCTCCTACGAGCAGTACTTC
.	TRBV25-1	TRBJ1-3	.	CASSGGAGNTIYF	TGTGCCAGCAGTGGAGGTGCCGGAAACACCATATATTTT
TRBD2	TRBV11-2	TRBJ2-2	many	CASSLVVSGGDGYTGELFF	TGTGCCAGCAGCTTAGTTGTTAGCGGGGGGGACGGGTACACCGGGGAGCTGTTTTTT
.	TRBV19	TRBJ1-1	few	CASSIGTLNTEAFF	TGTGCCAGTAGTATAGGCACCCTGAACACTGAAGCTTTCTTT
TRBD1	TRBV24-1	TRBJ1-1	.	CATSDSTGPTAEAFF	TGTGCCACCAGTGACTCGACAGGGCCTACGGCTGAAGCTTTCTTT
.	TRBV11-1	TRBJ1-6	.	CASTLDIGRRNSPLHF	TGTGCCAGCACCTTGGACATCGGGCGAAGAAATTCACCCCTCCACTTT
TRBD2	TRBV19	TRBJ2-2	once	CASSMGSGANTGELFF	TGTGCCAGTAGTATGGGTAGCGGGGCGAACACCGGGGAGCTGTTTTTT
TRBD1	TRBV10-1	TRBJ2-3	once	CASSTGTGVNEQYF	TGCGCCAGCAGTACCGGGACAGGGGTAAATGAGCAGTATTTT
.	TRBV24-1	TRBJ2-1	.	CATAPLDEQFF	TGTGCCACCGCACCCCTGGATGAGCAGTTCTTC
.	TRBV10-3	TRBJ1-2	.	CAISDNRPRPDPYGYTF	TGTGCCATCAGTGATAACCGGCCCCGGCCTGATCCCTATGGCTACACCTTC
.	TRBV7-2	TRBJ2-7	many	CASSLDAGLAYEQYF	TGTGCCAGCAGCTTAGACGCAGGGTTAGCCTACGAGCAGTACTTC
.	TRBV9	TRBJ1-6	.	CASSAGGNSPLHF	TGTGCCAGCAGCGCTGGGGGTAATTCACCCCTCCACTTT
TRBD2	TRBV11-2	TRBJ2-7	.	CASSYQTSGGRDEQYF	TGCGCCAGCAGCTACCAGACTAGCGGGGGCCGGGACGAGCAGTACTTC
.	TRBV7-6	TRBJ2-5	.	CASTLQETQYF	TGTGCCAGCACCCTCCAAGAGACCCAGTACTTC